This T cell receptor beta chain came from a study of metastatic and nonmetastatic thyroid tumors. Overall study: Both malignant and benign thyroid patients supplied peripheral blood and tumor or nodule tissue samples, across which the repertoires of these patients were then compared.

Patients had received no treatment of any kind before thyroid surgery. The CDR3 is made up of 16 amino acids. As concerns this clone: Germline is not matched at one junction end, which may reflect a read error.

TCRdb reprocessed the PCR reads via MiXCR. The sample yields roughly 90,000 clones, approximately 15% seen once. This sequence originates from a female donor with papillary thyroid cancer or a benign thyroid nodule (not recorded which). Some clones in this sample may be carry-over from other donors' samples. The sequencing input was blood. This chain links TRBV6-7 with TRBJ1-3; 8 nucleotides match TRBD1. TRBV6-7 is labeled an ORF, and its function is uncertain. CDR3: CASRPGTGSYGKTIYF. The CDR3 coding sequence is TGTGCCAGCAGGCCTGGGACAGGAAGCTATGGAAAAACCATATATTTT.